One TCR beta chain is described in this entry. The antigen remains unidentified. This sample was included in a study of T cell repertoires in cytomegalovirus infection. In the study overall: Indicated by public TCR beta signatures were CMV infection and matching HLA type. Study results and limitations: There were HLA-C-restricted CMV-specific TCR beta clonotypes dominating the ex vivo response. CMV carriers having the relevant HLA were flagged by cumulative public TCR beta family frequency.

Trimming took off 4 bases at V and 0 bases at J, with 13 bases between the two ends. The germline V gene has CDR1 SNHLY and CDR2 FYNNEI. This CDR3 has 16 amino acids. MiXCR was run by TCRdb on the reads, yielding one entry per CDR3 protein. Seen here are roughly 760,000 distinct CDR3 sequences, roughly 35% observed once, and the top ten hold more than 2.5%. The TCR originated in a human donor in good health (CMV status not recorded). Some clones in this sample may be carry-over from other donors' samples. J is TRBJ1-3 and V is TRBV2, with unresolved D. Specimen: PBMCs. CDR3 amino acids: CASSAWTVISGNTIYF. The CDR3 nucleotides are TGTGCCAGCAGTGCCTGGACGGTAATCTCTGGAAACACCATATATTTT.